This T cell receptor beta chain was recovered during a study of spatial heterogeneity in lung cancer. Overall study context: Samples were obtained from about 72 donors, all untreated early-stage non-small cell lung cancer patients. Every unique TCR and UMI combination, on average, appeared more than ten times in raw reads. Study-wide results and caveats: Ubiquitous expanded tumor TCRs were observed in blood more at resection than follow-up.

This CDR3 is built from 14 residues. CDR1 is MNHEY and CDR2 is SVGAGI in the germline V gene. V lost 6 bases to trimming and J lost 0 bases, with 10 bases between them. Comment on this clonotype: Its antigen is undetermined.

Time point noted: blood at routine non-recurrence follow-up after resection. Whole RNA came from tumor, nontumor lung or frozen PBMC and was sequenced without being sorted. A unique molecular identifier was carried by every single TCR cDNA molecule. TCRdb recomputed calls from the 5' RACE reads with MiXCR, one row per CDR3 protein. The sample carries fewer than 55,000 distinct CDR3 sequences, roughly 7.4% recorded once. The sequences come from PBMCs, collected at follow-up. The sequence came from a female donor with early-stage non-small cell lung cancer. This sequence joins TRBV6-5 and TRBJ2-3; D uncertain. The CDR3 nucleotides are TGTGCCAGCAGGAGAAGGCACAGCACAGATACGCAGTATTTT. This gives the protein CASRRRHSTDTQYF.